This T cell receptor beta chain emerged from a study of blood T cell repertoires in COVID-19. This clone appeared many times. Germline-derived CDR1 and CDR2 are SGHAT and FQNNGV. The CDR3 is 13 amino acids. V gave up 5 bases and J gave up 3 bases, with 10 bases separating them. The repertoire was sequenced with immunoSEQ multiplex PCR; TCRdb's copy has only in-frame clones and lacks some. Of about 60,000 clones in the sample, approximately 79% were seen once. The rearrangement links TRBV11-2 to TRBJ1-2, with D possibly being TRBD1 (6 bases). The clonotype originates from a human donor in a cohort sampled during active COVID-19. The sequencing sample was made of peripheral blood. CDR3 protein: CASSPDSDYGYTF. CDR3 DNA sequence: TGTGCCAGCAGCCCGGACAGCGACTATGGCTACACCTTC.